This T cell receptor beta chain was identified during a study of T cells in Graves' hyperthyroidism and ophthalmopathy. In germline, CDR1 is MNHEY, CDR2 SMNVEV (reference sequence). This CDR3 region has 14 residues. TCR beta CDR3 sequences were amplified from RNA transcripts. First-round RT-PCR targeting the TCR CDR3 was performed with the HTBI primer set. TCRdb independently ran MiXCR on the multiplex PCR reads; one entry per CDR3 protein. The top ten hold around 20% of the sample, which has 380,000 or so distinct CDR3 sequences, roughly 12% seen once. The chain combines TRBV27 with TRBJ2-7; D is uncertain. The closer fit of TRBJ2-1 to the DNA end suggests the J call may be wrong. The TCR was taken from a man aged 25-45 years with Graves' hyperthyroidism that later progressed to Graves' ophthalmopathy. The sample taken for sequencing was blood. CDR3 protein: CASSLSFQTYEQFF. For the CDR3, the DNA is TGTGCCAGCAGTCTCAGTTTCCAAACCTACGAGCAGTTCTTC.